This TCR beta chain originates from a study of blood T cells in healthy people across ages. With a J-beta primer mix and a sample-barcoded 5' primer, a second PCR ran roughly 6 to 11 cycles. Every cDNA molecule carried a tag from a template-switch adaptor bearing 12 random nucleotides. TCRdb processed the 5' RACE reads anew with MiXCR; each CDR3 protein has one entry. The table shows around 1,000,000 distinct CDR3 sequences, with around two fifths occurring only once. CDR3 length: 12 amino acids. Germline V lookup: CDR1 MDHEN, CDR2 SYDVKM. With 5 bases clipped from V and 9 bases from J, the junction kept 6 bases outside the gene matches.

The receptor comes from a man younger than 30 in good health. Sample: blood. The chain combines TRBV28 with TRBJ1-1; TRBD1 aligns across 7 bases. CDR3 in DNA: TGTGCCAGCAGTATCCTGACAGGGAAAGCTTTCTTT. Encoded protein: CASSILTGKAFF.